This T cell receptor (beta chain) was recorded in a study of OX40 agonist ivuxolimab in advanced cancers. Study in general: The eligibility criteria allowed prior anti-PD-1, anti-PD-L1 or anti-CTLA-4 therapy, and approximately 40% had some. Regarding the study as a whole: Low levels of normalized T-cell clonal expansion also appeared in some nonresponders.

The method was immunoSEQ multiplex PCR; TCRdb's version includes in-frame clones alone and lacks a portion of them. Of 65,000 to 70,000 clones in the sample, about 90% are singletons; the top ten hold 2.5% to 3%. There are a few counts of this clone. Its antigen is not identified. The CDR3 totals 15 residues. Germline assignment: CDR1 ENHRY and CDR2 SYGVKD. V was trimmed by 0 bases and J by 0 bases, leaving 8 bases between them. The TCR was taken from an adult with an advanced solid tumor such as melanoma, head and neck, liver or kidney cancer. The sample was CD4+ or CD8+ T cells sorted from blood, taken in a trial of the OX40 agonist ivuxolimab. This rearrangement joins TRBV10-3 to TRBJ1-2, with unresolved D. The CDR3 region has the DNA TGTGCCATCAGTGAGTCGGCAGGAACTAACTATGGCTACACCTTC. Translation gives CAISESAGTNYGYTF.